This TCR beta chain was profiled in a study of PD-L1 blockade in urothelial cancer. Across the whole study: Analyses used blood from 3 weeks (second dose) and 6 weeks after treatment start. Study-level results: Durable-benefit patients showed greater tumor-associated blood clone expansion at 3 weeks.

The protocol was immunoSEQ multiplex PCR, while the TCRdb copy is restricted to in-frame clones and leaves out a portion. This repertoire shows around 19,000 clones, approximately 86% found once; its top ten account for more than 3.5%. The CDR3 contains 17 residues. V lost 5 bases and J lost 2; bases outside the gene matches: 7. Per the germline V gene, CDR1 is LNHDA and CDR2 is SQIVND (reference sequence). Worth noting for this clone: What it recognizes is unknown.

Pretreatment sampling and on-treatment sampling together yielded between 1 and 8 samples for each patient. This chain joins TRBV19 and TRBJ1-6; 9 bases map to TRBD1. Sequencing used PBMCs, obtained around atezolizumab (anti-PD-L1) treatment. The source of this sequence is a man in his fifties with urothelial cancer. CDR3 residues: CASSPPTGGTYNSPLHF. Here the CDR3 DNA reads TGTGCCAGTAGTCCTCCGACAGGGGGAACCTATAATTCACCCCTCCACTTT.